Detailed here is one T cell receptor (beta chain). The data derive from a study of blood T cell repertoires in COVID-19. Turning to the study itself: The United States, Italy and Spain supplied acute and convalescent COVID-19 samples.

Using immunoSEQ multiplex PCR, the repertoire was profiled, and TCRdb retains in-frame clones only, with some absent. The table shows approximately 440,000 clones, with approximately 88% occurring only once. Trimming took 4 bases from V and 6 from J; bases not matched to a gene: 6. CDR1 and CDR2 from the germline V gene are SGHRS and YFSETQ. CDR3 length: 13 amino acids. This chain connects TRBV5-1 to TRBJ1-2; 7 nucleotides agree with TRBD1. The sequence derives from a woman aged 50 to 60 with COVID-19, enrolled during active disease. What was sequenced was peripheral blood. Written as DNA, the CDR3 is TGCGCCAGCAGCCCCAGGGGGTCGGATGGCTACACCTTC. The encoded protein is CASSPRGSDGYTF.